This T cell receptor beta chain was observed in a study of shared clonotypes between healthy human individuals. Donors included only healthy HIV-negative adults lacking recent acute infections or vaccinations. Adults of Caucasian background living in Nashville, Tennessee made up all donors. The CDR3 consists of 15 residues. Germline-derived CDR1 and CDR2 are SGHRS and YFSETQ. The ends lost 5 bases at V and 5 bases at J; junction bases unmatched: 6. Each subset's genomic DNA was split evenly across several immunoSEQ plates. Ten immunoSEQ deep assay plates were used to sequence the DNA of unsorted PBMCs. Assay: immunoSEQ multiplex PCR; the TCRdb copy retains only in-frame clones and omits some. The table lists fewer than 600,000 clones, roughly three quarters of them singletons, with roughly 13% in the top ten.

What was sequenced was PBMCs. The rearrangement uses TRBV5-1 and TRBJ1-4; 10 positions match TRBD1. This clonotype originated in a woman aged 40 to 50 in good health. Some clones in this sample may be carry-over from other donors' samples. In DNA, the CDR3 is TGCGCCAGCAGTCGGGACAGGGGAGAGAATGAAAAACTGTTTTTT. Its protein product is CASSRDRGENEKLFF.